This section outlines one TCR beta chain sequence together with its context. Authors' analysis steps: Amplifying reference gene primers gave estimates of nucleated cell counts. Only in-frame clones appear in the TCRdb table, and some are missing; sequencing was by immunoSEQ multiplex PCR. Clonal size and the V and J genes are those of that table, whereas D and trimming came from the DNA. The profile covers approximately 28,000 clones, with about 92% appearing a single time and 0.65% to 0.85% taken by the ten largest. This CDR3 contains 14 residues. V was trimmed by 1 base and J by 4 bases, leaving 8 bases between them. Germline-derived CDR1 and CDR2 are LNHDA and SQIVND (reference sequence). The sample originates from a study of blood T cell repertoires in COVID-19. Study details: T cells, B-cell-depleted T cells, or PBMCs supplied cDNA or gDNA.

The receptor was isolated from a woman in her 70s with COVID-19, enrolled during active disease. The sequenced sample consisted of peripheral blood. The chain has TRBV19 and TRBJ1-5; the D is unclear. The CDR3, as DNA: TGTGCCAGTAGTATAGTTCGGGGAAATCAGCCCCAGCATTTT. Translated: CASSIVRGNQPQHF.